The 26 T cell receptor beta chains given below trace back to one sample, sequenced in a study of PD-1 blockade in classical Hodgkin lymphoma (dated by TCRdb to 2019 to 2021). Library method: the immunoSEQ multiplex PCR assay. Imported from immuneACCESS, the table was reduced by TCRdb to in-frame sequences with V and J called. These copies leave out some clones; in studies compared against another copy, an unresolved V gene accounts for under half, and the cause of the remainder is not known. In this sample the table shows 30,000 to 40,000 clones, more than 85% of which occur a single time. The ten top clones hold approximately 0.2% of the sample. The intended sense of this specimen's time point label: newly diagnosed, previously untreated cHL patient sample. A Miltenyi CD4+ T cell isolation kit was used for magnetic negative selection to purify CD4+ T cells from thawed PBMCs. Sample: CD4+ T cells from blood. These receptors originate from a human donor with classical Hodgkin lymphoma.

A few counts support this clone. The rearrangement joins TRBV6-6 to TRBJ2-7; D perhaps matches TRBD1 (6 bases). Germline assignment: CDR1 MNHNY and CDR2 SVGAGI (reference sequence). The ends were cut back, 6 bases at V and 3 bases at J, with 9 bases in the middle. The length of the CDR3 is 12 residues. The CDR3 loop is CASSAQGYEQYF. DNA for the CDR3: TGTGCCAGCAGCGCACAGGGCTACGAGCAGTACTTC.

A single count supports this clone. The gene calls are TRBV5-4 and TRBJ2-5, with 8 bases that match TRBD1. CDR3 length: 14 amino acids. Germline V CDR1 and CDR2: SGHNT, YYREEE (reference sequence). J was trimmed by 3 bases and V by 3 bases; bases with no gene match: 4. The CDR3 DNA reads as TGTGCCAGCAGCTGGACGGACAGGGAAGAGACCCAGTACTTC. Its protein is CASSWTDREETQYF. Using reference TRBV5-4 and TRBJ2-5 for the parts outside the CDR3, the full variable domain is ETGVTQSPTHLIKTRGQQVTLRCSSQSGHNTVSWYQQALGQGPQFIFQYYREEENGRGNFPPRFSGLQFPNYSSELNVNALELDDSALYLCASSWTDREETQYFGPGTRLLVL.

A note on this clone: This CDR3 is also generated by other DNA sequences in the sample. The chain recombines TRBV18 with TRBJ1-3; D gene unclear. Germline V gives CDR1 KGHSH, CDR2 LQKENI. V was pared by 2 bases and J by 2 bases, with 4 bases between. The length of the CDR3 is 13 residues. CDR3 nucleotides: TGTGCCAGCTCACCAGGGACTGGAAACACCATATATTTT. Translation gives CASSPGTGNTIYF. Looking up the rest from reference TRBV18 and TRBJ1-3 gives the full variable domain: NAGVMQNPRHLVRRRGQEARLRCSPMKGHSHVYWYRQLPEEGLKFMVYLQKENIIDESGMPKERFSAEFPKEGPSILRIQQVVRGDSAAYFCASSPGTGNTIYFGEGSWLTVV.

This chain links TRBV5-1 with TRBJ1-1; D remains unclear. The CDR3 length is 14 residues. The V gene's germline CDR1 is SGHRS and CDR2 YFSETQ. Trimming removed 0 bases from V and 5 bases from J, with 11 bases in between. The CDR3 loop is CASSLVAARTEAFF. For the CDR3, the DNA is TGCGCCAGCAGCTTGGTAGCGGCCCGGACTGAAGCTTTCTTT.

This clone appeared a single time. The chain has TRBV19 and TRBJ2-1; D remains unclear. In germline, CDR1 is LNHDA, CDR2 SQIVND (reference sequence). Trimming shortened V by 5 bases and J by 0 bases, and 11 bases separated the two germline ends. The CDR3 has 15 residues. CDR3 sequence (DNA): TGTGCCAGTAGTTCCTACCCGAGCTCCTACAATGAGCAGTTCTTC. Its translation: CASSSYPSSYNEQFF. Full variable domain (rest looked up from reference TRBV19 and TRBJ2-1): DGGITQSPKYLFRKEGQNVTLSCEQNLNHDAMYWYRQDPGQGLRLIYYSQIVNDFQKGDIAEGYSVSREKKESFPLTVTSAQKNPTAFYLCASSSYPSSYNEQFFGPGTRLTVL.

This chain joins TRBV9 and TRBJ1-5; weak D call: TRBD1 (5 bases). With 2 bases removed from V and 6 bases from J, the gap between germline ends came to 9 bases. The CDR3 loop spans 13 amino acids. CDR1 and CDR2 (germline): SGDLS, YYNGEE. The DNA of the CDR3 is TGTGCCAGCAGCGTCCAGGGAGGTCAGCCCCAGCATTTT. This sequence encodes CASSVQGGQPQHF.

A single count supports this clone. J is TRBJ2-1 and V is TRBV9; 15 bases are shared with TRBD2. The V segment lost 0 bases and the J segment 7 bases; nucleotides outside the gene matches: 2. This CDR3 comprises 16 residues. Germline V lookup: CDR1 SGDLS, CDR2 YYNGEE. DNA for the CDR3: TGTGCCAGCAGCGTAGTTGGGACTAGCGGGAGGAATGAGCAGTTCTTC. It yields the protein CASSVVGTSGRNEQFF. Supplemented by reference TRBV9 and TRBJ2-1, the full variable domain reads DSGVTQTPKHLITATGQRVTLRCSPRSGDLSVYWYQQSLDQGLQFLIQYYNGEERAKGNILERFSAQQFPDLHSELNLSSLELGDSALYFCASSVVGTSGRNEQFFGPGTRLTVL.

V usage is TRBV5-1 and J usage is TRBJ1-6; D is undetermined. CDR1 SGHRS and CDR2 YFSETQ come from the germline V gene. The CDR3 sequence is 14 residues long. Trimming removed 0 bases at V and 9 bases at J, with 10 bases between. The CDR3 region is CASSLGGVGSPLHF. CDR3 nucleotide sequence: TGCGCCAGCAGCTTGGGCGGGGTAGGTTCACCCCTCCACTTT.

CDR3 sequence (DNA): TGTGCCAGCAGGGGACAGGGGGGCAAAAACATTCAGTACTTC. It translates to CASRGQGGKNIQYF. The chain has TRBV6-1 and TRBJ2-4; TRBD1 matches at 11 bases. This CDR3 has 14 residues. Germline values: CDR1 MNHNS, CDR2 SASEGT. V was pared by 6 bases and J by 3 bases, with 1 base of the junction left unmatched.

The chain employs TRBV7-9 and TRBJ2-6, with 8 nucleotides matching TRBD1. The CDR3 extends over 18 amino acids. The germline V gene has CDR1 SEHNR and CDR2 FQNEAQ (reference sequence). With 2 bases clipped from V and 3 bases from J, the junction kept 9 bases outside the gene matches. This CDR3 is CASSLWTGNSGGANVLTF. For the CDR3, the DNA is TGTGCCAGCAGCTTATGGACAGGGAACTCTGGTGGGGCCAACGTCCTGACTTTC.

This clone was counted once. CDR3 sequence reads: CASSEAYEQYF. The CDR3 coding sequence is TGTGCCAGCAGTGAGGCCTACGAGCAGTACTTC. The chain employs TRBV2 and TRBJ2-7, with unresolved D. CDR1 and CDR2 from the germline V gene are SNHLY and FYNNEI. CDR3 size: 11 residues. Trimming took 3 bases from V and 2 from J, leaving 2 bases between them. The full variable domain, completed using reference TRBV2 and TRBJ2-7, is EPEVTQTPSHQVTQMGQEVILRCVPISNHLYFYWYRQILGQKVEFLVSFYNNEISEKSEIFDDQFSVERPDGSNFTLKIRSTKLEDSAMYFCASSEAYEQYFGPGTRLTVT.

The chain couples TRBV6-5 to TRBJ1-2; the match to TRBD1 covers 7 bases. This CDR3 comprises 15 residues. Germline loops: CDR1 MNHEY, CDR2 SVGAGI. The V gene end was trimmed by 6 bases and the J gene end by 1 base; junction bases not matched to a gene: 8. CDR3 DNA: TGTGCCAGCAGACCCGACAGGGTCGGTAACTATGGCTACACCTTC. Protein: CASRPDRVGNYGYTF.

The V call is TRBV9, the J call TRBJ2-6, with D unclear. Germline loops: CDR1 SGDLS, CDR2 YYNGEE. Trimming stripped 2 bases from V and 0 bases from J, with 6 bases between. CDR3 length: 15 amino acids. The CDR3, as DNA: TGTGCCAGCAGCGTTGGGTACTCTGGGGCCAACGTCCTGACTTTC. It encodes CASSVGYSGANVLTF.

The CDR3 sequence: CASSLLPDSNYGYTF. In nucleotides, the CDR3 is TGTGCCAGTAGTTTACTCCCCGATTCTAACTATGGCTACACCTTC. This chain links TRBV19 with TRBJ1-2, with no clear D. Germline-derived CDR1 and CDR2 are LNHDA and SQIVND (reference sequence). This CDR3 spans 15 amino acids. The ends were cut back, 5 bases at V and 0 bases at J, with 13 bases in the middle.

The genes are TRBV5-1 and TRBJ2-5; 7 nucleotides align to TRBD2. The CDR3 contains 19 residues. Germline V gene data show CDR1 as SGHRS and CDR2 as YFSETQ. J was trimmed by 5 bases and V by 4 bases; bases with no gene match: 23. The CDR3 loop is CASSLRPWEGSGSEETQYF. CDR3 bases: TGCGCCAGCAGCCTCAGGCCATGGGAGGGTTCGGGTTCTGAGGAGACCCAGTACTTC. Filled out from reference TRBV5-1 and TRBJ2-5, the complete variable domain reads KAGVTQTPRYLIKTRGQQVTLSCSPISGHRSVSWYQQTPGQGLQFLFEYFSETQRNKGNFPGRFSGRQFSNSRSEMNVSTLELGDSALYLCASSLRPWEGSGSEETQYFGPGTRLLVL.

V usage is TRBV18 and J usage is TRBJ2-1, with 7 bases matching TRBD2. The CDR3 runs to 15 residues. Germline lookup yields CDR1 KGHSH and CDR2 LQKENI. The J segment lost 7 bases and the V segment lost 3 bases, leaving 9 bases of the junction unmatched. For the CDR3, the DNA is TGTGCCAGCTCACCCGTCAGTGGGGGAGGGAATGAGCAGTTCTTC. Translating gives CASSPVSGGGNEQFF.

V usage is TRBV9 and J usage is TRBJ1-4, with 10 bases lining up with TRBD1. The germline V gene has CDR1 SGDLS and CDR2 YYNGEE. The CDR3 length is 15 residues. V was clipped by 2 bases and J by 8 bases; unmatched bases: 6. For the CDR3, the DNA is TGTGCCAGCAGCGTGTCGGGACAGGGGAGAGAAAAACTGTTTTTT. Its translation is CASSVSGQGREKLFF.

The chain uses TRBV19 and TRBJ2-3; 9 positions match TRBD1. The CDR3 loop spans 15 amino acids. Per germline, CDR1 LNHDA and CDR2 SQIVND (reference sequence). The trim removed 8 bases at V and 1 base at J, leaving 7 bases unmatched. The CDR3 spells CASGLRTGGTDTQYF. The CDR3 DNA is TGTGCCAGTGGTTTAAGGACAGGGGGCACAGATACGCAGTATTTT. Full variable domain (rest looked up from reference TRBV19 and TRBJ2-3): DGGITQSPKYLFRKEGQNVTLSCEQNLNHDAMYWYRQDPGQGLRLIYYSQIVNDFQKGDIAEGYSVSREKKESFPLTVTSAQKNPTAFYLCASGLRTGGTDTQYFGPGTRLTVL.

CDR3 bases: TGCGCCAGCAGCTTGGCGGGGGCGGTCGATACGCAGTATTTT. Amino acids: CASSLAGAVDTQYF. The chain is built from TRBV5-1 and TRBJ2-3; D tentatively reads TRBD1 or TRBD2 (6 bases each). Trimming pared 0 bases from V and 6 bases from J, leaving 11 bases between. CDR1 SGHRS and CDR2 YFSETQ come from the germline V gene. The CDR3 covers 14 residues.

This CDR3 is CASSLDPHRQETQYF. CDR3 bases: TGTGCCAGCAGCTTAGATCCCCACAGACAAGAGACCCAGTACTTC. The chain recombines TRBV11-2 with TRBJ2-5, with no clear D. Germline CDR1 reads SGHAT; CDR2 reads FQNNGV. V dropped 0 bases and J dropped 2 bases, with 10 bases sitting between them. The CDR3 runs to 15 residues.

This sequence joins TRBV5-1 and TRBJ2-1, with D possibly being TRBD1 or TRBD2 (5 bases each). Trimming cost V 4 bases and J 15 bases, with 23 bases left between them. The CDR3 is 14 residues long. Germline V gene data show CDR1 as SGHRS and CDR2 as YFSETQ. The CDR3 protein is CASSPQHGTWQSFF. The CDR3 DNA reads as TGCGCCAGCAGCCCTCAACACGGGACCTGGCAATCGTTCTTC.

The sample holds one count of this clone. The J gene is TRBJ1-4, the V gene TRBV27; the D is unclear. This CDR3 region has 13 residues. Deletions cut 4 bases from V and 14 bases from J, with 17 bases between. Germline CDR1 is MNHEY and CDR2 is SMNVEV (reference sequence). The chain's CDR3 is CASSSSLSDRLFF. CDR3 nucleotide sequence: TGTGCCAGCAGTTCCTCCCTGTCGGACCGGCTGTTTTTT.

The chain links TRBV10-3 to TRBJ2-3; D is tentatively TRBD1 or TRBD2 (5 bases each). The CDR3 runs 14 residues. CDR1 is ENHRY, CDR2 SYGVKD, per germline. Trimming took off 4 bases at V and 7 bases at J, with 15 bases between the two ends. CDR3: CAISVARADNTQYF. As DNA, the CDR3 is TGTGCCATCAGTGTTGCCCGAGCGGACAATACGCAGTATTTT.

This clone was observed a few times. CDR3 DNA sequence: TGTGCCAGAGAGGACAACTACAATGAGCAGTTCTTC. Amino acid sequence: CAREDNYNEQFF. The chain carries TRBV7-9 and TRBJ2-1, with a weak D call TRBD1 (5 bases). The CDR3 covers 12 residues. CDR1 is SEHNR, CDR2 FQNEAQ, per germline (reference sequence). Trimming took 9 bases from V and 3 from J, leaving 9 bases between them.

The J gene is TRBJ2-1, the V gene TRBV11-3; 7 bases fit TRBD2. This CDR3 has 14 residues. Germline CDR1 SGHNT, CDR2 YENEEA. Trimming removed 5 bases from V and 8 bases from J; junction bases left unmatched: 9. The CDR3 here is CASSRINREDEQFF. The DNA for the CDR3 is TGTGCCAGCAGCCGCATCAATCGGGAGGATGAGCAGTTCTTC.

The V and J genes are TRBV6-5 and TRBJ2-2; a possible D gene is TRBD1 (6 bases). The germline V gene encodes CDR1 MNHEY and CDR2 SVGAGI. The CDR3 sequence is 15 residues long. The ends were cut back, 6 bases at V and 7 bases at J, with 18 bases in the middle. The CDR3 loop is CASRPRTVRNGELFF. The CDR3 nucleotides are TGTGCCAGCAGGCCACGGACAGTGCGAAACGGGGAGCTGTTTTTT.